The 18 T cell receptor beta chains below come from one sample, sequenced in a study of metastatic and nonmetastatic thyroid tumors. Among the patients, none had received any treatment before thyroid surgery. TCRdb re-called the PCR reads through MiXCR. The data contain tens of thousands of clones, roughly a fifth of them singletons. What was sequenced was blood. The source of these receptors is a female donor with papillary thyroid cancer or a benign thyroid nodule (not recorded which). Some clones in this sample may be carry-over from other donors' samples.

This clone qualifies as medium-sized (0.01 to 0.1%). The genes are TRBV6-2 or TRBV6-3 and TRBJ1-1; 8 bases are shared with TRBD1. CDR3 length: 15 residues. Looked up from germline, CDR1 is MNHEY and CDR2 is SVGEGT. V shed 6 bases and J 3 bases; nucleotides not matched to a gene: 9. CDR3 residues: CASSDRGTSDTEAFF. CDR3 sequence (DNA): TGTGCCAGCAGCGACAGGGGTACGTCGGACACTGAAGCTTTCTTT.

This clone was counted at least ten times. This rearrangement joins TRBV27 to TRBJ2-5, with 10 nucleotides matching TRBD1. With V trimmed by 4 bases and J by 5 bases, 4 bases remained unmatched. Germline V lookup: CDR1 MNHEY, CDR2 SMNVEV (reference sequence). CDR3 length: 14 amino acids. The CDR3: CASSWGQGRETQYF. CDR3 DNA: TGTGCCAGCAGTTGGGGACAGGGGAGGGAGACCCAGTACTTC.

This clone came up many times. The chain is built from TRBV28 and TRBJ2-2; D is unclear. V was cut by 6 bases and J by 4 bases, with 9 bases left in between. This CDR3 region has 13 residues. The germline gives CDR1 MDHEN, CDR2 SYDVKM. DNA of the CDR3: TGTGCCAGCAGCCGAAAATTCACCGGGGAGCTGTTTTTT. Its protein is CASSRKFTGELFF.

This clone was seen at least ten times. The chain joins TRBV7-6 to TRBJ2-1; D is perhaps TRBD2 (5 bases). Germline V gene sequence: CDR1 SGHVS, CDR2 FNYEAQ. This CDR3 contains 15 residues. V was shortened by 1 base and J by 7 bases, with 14 bases between the two germline ends. The CDR3 DNA follows: TGTGCCAGCAGCTTAGGGACTGGGGAGACGAATGAGCAGTTCTTC. This translates into CASSLGTGETNEQFF.

This clone came up many times. The same CDR3 also results from other DNA sequences found in this sample. The CDR3 DNA reads TGTGCCAGCAGCTTCACCGGGGGGCGAGAGACCCAGTACTTC. Its protein is CASSFTGGRETQYF. This chain uses TRBV11-2 with TRBJ2-5; D is possibly TRBD2 (7 bases). This CDR3 has 14 amino acids. The V end was cut by 3 bases, the J end by 4 bases, with 12 bases between. CDR1 is SGHAT, CDR2 FQNNGV, per germline. Full variable domain (outside the CDR3, taken from reference TRBV11-2 and TRBJ2-5): EAGVAQSPRYKIIEKRQSVAFWCNPISGHATLYWYQQILGQGPKLLIQFQNNGVVDDSQLPKDRFSAERLKGVDSTLKIQPAKLEDSAVYLCASSFTGGRETQYFGPGTRLLVL.

This clone occurred a few times. The junction shows a germline mismatch at one end, possibly a read error. This chain uses TRBV10-3 with TRBJ2-2; the D gene is possibly TRBD2 (5 bases). This CDR3 comprises 15 residues. Germline V gene data show CDR1 as ENHRY and CDR2 as SYGVKD. CDR3 region: CAIGAWTSNTGVLFF. In DNA, the CDR3 is TGTGCCATCGGCGCCTGGACTTCGAACACCGGGGTGCTGTTTTTT.

In its sample, this clone ranks as medium-sized (0.01 to 0.1%). The chain is built from TRBV7-9 and TRBJ2-7; D uncertain. Deletions cut 0 bases from V and 2 bases from J, with 2 bases between. The germline V gene encodes CDR1 SEHNR and CDR2 FQNEAQ (reference sequence). This CDR3 is 12 amino acids long. The CDR3, as DNA: TGTGCCAGCAGCTTAGCGACCTACGAGCAGTACTTC. It encodes CASSLATYEQYF.

This clone was observed many times. The chain uses TRBV29-1 and TRBJ2-1, with a tentative D call TRBD2 (6 bases). The ends were cut back, 8 bases at V and 7 bases at J, with 12 bases in the middle. Per germline, CDR1 SQVTM and CDR2 ANQGSEA. The CDR3 has 11 residues. Here the CDR3 reads CSSREPNEQFF. DNA of the CDR3: TGCAGCTCACGGGAGCCGAATGAGCAGTTCTTC.

The V call is TRBV4-2, the J call TRBJ1-4, with 7 bases identical to TRBD1. This CDR3 is 18 amino acids long. In germline, CDR1 is LGHNA, CDR2 YNFKEQ. The ends lost 3 bases at V and 2 bases at J; junction bases unmatched: 12. The CDR3 loop reads CASSQGRQGFTTNEKLFF. The CDR3 DNA reads TGTGCCAGCAGCCAGGGGCGACAGGGCTTCACGACTAATGAAAAACTGTTTTTT.

A word on this clone: Mismatch with germline at one junction end may stem from a read error. The chain employs TRBV6-1 and TRBJ1-5; possibly TRBD1 for D (6 bases). Looked up from germline, CDR1 is MNHNS and CDR2 is SASEGT. The CDR3 has 15 residues. The CDR3, as DNA: TGTGCCAGTAGTGGGGGGGGGCTGGTTAGCCAGCACCAGCATTTT. Its translation: CASSGGGLVSQHQHF.

This clone was observed many times. The genes are TRBV18 and TRBJ2-5; D gene unclear. Germline lookup yields CDR1 KGHSH and CDR2 LQKENI. Trimming removed 4 bases from V and 1 base from J, with 4 bases in between. The CDR3 is 12 amino acids. CDR3 amino acids: CASSLPQETQYF. The DNA for the CDR3 is TGTGCCAGCTCACTGCCCCAAGAGACCCAGTACTTC.

This chain links TRBV28 with TRBJ1-1; 9 nucleotides align to TRBD1. V shed 0 bases, J shed 3 bases, and the junction held 8 bases outside the gene matches. The CDR3 has 17 residues. The germline V gene has CDR1 MDHEN and CDR2 SYDVKM. CDR3 sequence reads: CASSLWVGTGPYTEAFF. The CDR3 nucleotides are TGTGCCAGCAGTTTATGGGTGGGGACAGGGCCCTACACTGAAGCTTTCTTT. The whole variable domain, filled in from reference TRBV28 and TRBJ1-1, reads DVKVTQSSRYLVKRTGEKVFLECVQDMDHENMFWYRQDPGLGLRLIYFSYDVKMKEKGDIPEGYSVSREKKERFSLILESASTNQTSMYLCASSLWVGTGPYTEAFFGQGTRLTVV.

V is TRBV5-6 and J is TRBJ2-7; no clear D gene. Deletions cut 2 bases from V and 4 bases from J, with 19 bases between. The CDR3 loop spans 16 amino acids. The germline gives CDR1 SGHDT, CDR2 YYEEEE. Written as DNA, the CDR3 is TGTGCCAGCAGCTTCCTTGCCCCACGGAGCTCTTACGAGCAGTACTTC. Amino acid sequence: CASSFLAPRSSYEQYF.

This clone was seen at least ten times. This chain joins TRBV7-3 and TRBJ2-1; 10 bases match TRBD2. This CDR3 has 15 amino acids. After removal of 4 bases from V and 10 bases from J, the junction contained 10 bases not matched to a gene. Germline V CDR1 and CDR2: SGHTA, FQGTGA. Here the CDR3 DNA reads TGTGCCAGCAGCTCTAATGCACTAGCGGGAACAGAGCAGTTCTTC. Translated: CASSSNALAGTEQFF.

This clone was found a few times. A much larger clone sits a single nucleotide away, making a read error possible. The V call is TRBV20-1, the J call TRBJ2-3; 14 bases match TRBD2. This CDR3 region has 13 residues. The V gene's germline CDR1 is DFQATT and CDR2 SNEGSKA (reference sequence). CDR3 nucleotides: TGCAGAGAAGGGACTAGCGGGAGTGATACGCAGTATTTT. It codes for CREGTSGSDTQYF.

This clone came up many times. The CDR3 here is CASSQGPNWDNEQFF. The DNA for the CDR3 is TGTGCCAGCAGCCAAGGACCGAATTGGGACAATGAGCAGTTCTTC. The rearrangement joins TRBV14 to TRBJ2-1; D uncertain. This CDR3 comprises 15 residues. Germline V gene sequence: CDR1 SGHDN, CDR2 FVKESK. Trimming shortened V by 1 base and J by 5 bases, and 12 bases separated the two germline ends.

To note about this clone: A clone one base away is much larger, so this may be a read error. V usage is TRBV28 and J usage is TRBJ2-7, with a tentative D call TRBD1 (5 bases). CDR3 length equals 15 residues. Germline V gives CDR1 MDHEN, CDR2 SYDVKM. This CDR3 is CSSIPWGGLNYEQYF. CDR3 bases: TGTTCCAGCATCCCCTGGGGCGGTCTGAACTACGAGCAGTACTTC. The full variable domain, with the rest looked up from reference TRBV28 and TRBJ2-7, is DVKVTQSSRYLVKRTGEKVFLECVQDMDHENMFWYRQDPGLGLRLIYFSYDVKMKEKGDIPEGYSVSREKKERFSLILESASTNQTSMYLCSSIPWGGLNYEQYFGPGTRLTVT.

This clone appeared a few times. The chain combines TRBV6-1 with TRBJ2-7; TRBD1 aligns across 12 bases. Germline values: CDR1 MNHNS, CDR2 SASEGT. The CDR3 length is 16 residues. The V gene end was trimmed by 2 bases and the J gene end by 4 bases; junction bases not matched to a gene: 6. This chain's CDR3 is CASSERGGQGAYEQYF. The DNA for the CDR3 is TGTGCCAGCAGTGAACGGGGGGGACAGGGGGCTTACGAGCAGTACTTC.